These 5 T cell receptor beta chains share one sample of origin, sequenced in a study of patients and donors after allogeneic stem cell transplantation. Via MiXCR, TCRdb re-called the RT-PCR reads, giving one row per CDR3 protein. The sample has 150,000 to 200,000 distinct CDR3 sequences, 30% seen once; the top ten hold around 3%. Sequencing was performed on blood, either unsorted or a sorted T cell fraction (not recorded which). These receptor sequences come from a human donor who was either an allogeneic HSCT recipient or a stem cell or donor lymphocyte infusion donor (not recorded which). It is not recorded whose cells these are; they may come from a transplant donor.

The chain uses TRBV7-2 and TRBJ2-3, with TRBD2 as a possible D gene (6 bases). The V gene lost 5 bases and the J gene lost 2 bases, with 20 bases spanning the gap. The CDR3 length is 17 residues. Germline V gives CDR1 SGHTA, CDR2 FQGNSA. The CDR3 sequence is CASSIRDSSFFTDTQYF. The CDR3 DNA reads as TGTGCCAGCAGCATCCGGGACTCGTCCTTTTTCACAGATACGCAGTATTTT.

V usage is TRBV14 and J usage is TRBJ2-2; 11 bases agree with TRBD2. The CDR3 consists of 14 residues. Germline loops: CDR1 SGHDN, CDR2 FVKESK. The J segment lost 6 bases and the V segment lost 4 bases, leaving 1 base of the junction unmatched. CDR3 nucleotides: TGTGCCAGCAGCCTACTAGCGGGAGCCGGGGAGCTGTTTTTT. As protein: CASSLLAGAGELFF.

This sequence joins TRBV27 and TRBJ1-1; 9 bases match TRBD1. The trim removed 5 bases at V and 4 bases at J, leaving 2 bases unmatched. This CDR3 has 13 amino acids. The germline V gene encodes CDR1 MNHEY and CDR2 SMNVEV (reference sequence). CDR3 protein: CASSPQGATEAFF. CDR3 DNA sequence: TGTGCCAGCAGTCCACAGGGGGCCACTGAAGCTTTCTTT.

This clonotype was counted a few times. The chain links TRBV15 to TRBJ1-1; no definite D call. V lost 3 bases and J lost 1, with 15 bases in between. CDR3 length equals 16 residues. Looked up from germline, CDR1 is LNHNV and CDR2 is YYDKDF (reference sequence). CDR3 in amino acids: CATSRAPGSGNTEAFF. The CDR3 coding sequence is TGTGCCACCAGCAGGGCCCCTGGGAGTGGGAACACTGAAGCTTTCTTT.

This clonotype was observed a few times. The chain employs TRBV7-2 and TRBJ2-6; 7 nucleotides match TRBD1. Germline V CDR1 and CDR2: SGHTA, FQGNSA. The J segment lost 0 bases and the V segment lost 1 base, leaving 9 bases of the junction unmatched. The CDR3 spans 19 residues. CDR3 sequence reads: CASSLVAGQDYSGANVLTF. In DNA, the CDR3 is TGTGCCAGCAGCTTAGTGGCCGGACAGGATTACTCTGGGGCCAACGTCCTGACTTTC.